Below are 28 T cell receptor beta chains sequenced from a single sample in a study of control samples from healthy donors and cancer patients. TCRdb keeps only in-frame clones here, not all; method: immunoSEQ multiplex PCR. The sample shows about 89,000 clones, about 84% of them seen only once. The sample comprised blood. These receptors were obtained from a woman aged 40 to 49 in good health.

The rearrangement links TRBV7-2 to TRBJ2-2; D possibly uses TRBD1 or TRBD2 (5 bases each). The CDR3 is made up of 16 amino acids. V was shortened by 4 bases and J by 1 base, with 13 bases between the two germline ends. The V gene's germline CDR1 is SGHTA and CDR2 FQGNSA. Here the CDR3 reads CASSSLAGGNTGELFF. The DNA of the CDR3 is TGTGCCAGCAGCTCCCTGGCTGGGGGGAACACCGGGGAGCTGTTTTTT.

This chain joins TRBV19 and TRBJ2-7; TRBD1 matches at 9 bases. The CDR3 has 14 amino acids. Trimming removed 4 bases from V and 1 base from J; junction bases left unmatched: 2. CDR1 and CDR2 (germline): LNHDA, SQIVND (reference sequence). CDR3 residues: CASSKDRGSYEQYF. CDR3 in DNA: TGTGCCAGTAGTAAGGACAGGGGTTCCTACGAGCAGTACTTC.

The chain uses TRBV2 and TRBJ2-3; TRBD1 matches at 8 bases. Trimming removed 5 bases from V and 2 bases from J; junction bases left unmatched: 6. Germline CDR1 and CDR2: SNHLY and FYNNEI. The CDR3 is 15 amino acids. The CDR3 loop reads CASSYTRGHTDTQYF. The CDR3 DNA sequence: TGTGCCAGCAGTTACACCAGGGGGCACACAGATACGCAGTATTTT.

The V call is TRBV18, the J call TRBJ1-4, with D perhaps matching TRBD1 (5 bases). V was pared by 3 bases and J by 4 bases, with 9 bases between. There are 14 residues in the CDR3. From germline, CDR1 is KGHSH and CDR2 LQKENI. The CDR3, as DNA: TGTGCCAGCTCACCCGGGACTTTTAATGAAAAACTGTTTTTT. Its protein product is CASSPGTFNEKLFF.

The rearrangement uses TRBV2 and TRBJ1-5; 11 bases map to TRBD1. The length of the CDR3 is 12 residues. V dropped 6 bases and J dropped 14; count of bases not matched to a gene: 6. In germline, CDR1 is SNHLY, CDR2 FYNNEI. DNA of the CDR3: TGTGCCAGCAGGGGGGACAGGGGGATTGAGCATTTT. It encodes CASRGDRGIEHF.

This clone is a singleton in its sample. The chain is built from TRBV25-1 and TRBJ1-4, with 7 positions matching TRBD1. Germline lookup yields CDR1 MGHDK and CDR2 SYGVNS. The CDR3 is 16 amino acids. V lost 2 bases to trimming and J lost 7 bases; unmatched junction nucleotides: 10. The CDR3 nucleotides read TGTGCCAGCAGTGAAGACACTTCCCGGGACAGTGAAAAACTGTTTTTT. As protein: CASSEDTSRDSEKLFF.

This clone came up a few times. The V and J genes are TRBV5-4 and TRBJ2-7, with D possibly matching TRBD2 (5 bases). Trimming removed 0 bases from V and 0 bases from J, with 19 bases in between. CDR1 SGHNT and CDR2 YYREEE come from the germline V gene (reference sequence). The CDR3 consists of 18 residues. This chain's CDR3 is CASSLAGRGRRFSYEQYF. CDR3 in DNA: TGTGCCAGCAGCTTGGCCGGCCGGGGAAGACGGTTCTCCTACGAGCAGTACTTC.

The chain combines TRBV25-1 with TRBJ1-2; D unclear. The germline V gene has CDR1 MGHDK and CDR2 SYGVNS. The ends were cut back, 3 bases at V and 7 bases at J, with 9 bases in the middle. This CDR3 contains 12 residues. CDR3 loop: CASSEDLGGYTF. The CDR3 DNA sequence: TGTGCCAGCAGTGAGGATTTAGGTGGCTACACCTTC.

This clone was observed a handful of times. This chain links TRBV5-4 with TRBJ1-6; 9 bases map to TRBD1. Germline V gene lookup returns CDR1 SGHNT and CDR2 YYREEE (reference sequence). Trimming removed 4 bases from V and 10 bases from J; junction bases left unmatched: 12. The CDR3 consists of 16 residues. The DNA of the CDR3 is TGTGCCAGCAGCCCAGGAAGAGGGACAGGGAGGTCACCCCTCCACTTT. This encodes CASSPGRGTGRSPLHF.

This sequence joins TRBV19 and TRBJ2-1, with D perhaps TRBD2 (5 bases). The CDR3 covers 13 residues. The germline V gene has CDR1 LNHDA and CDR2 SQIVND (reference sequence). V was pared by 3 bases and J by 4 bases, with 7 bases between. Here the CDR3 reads CASSISGYNEQFF. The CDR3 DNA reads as TGTGCCAGTAGTATCTCGGGATACAATGAGCAGTTCTTC.

The CDR3 coding sequence is TGTGCCAGCAGCCCCGGCCAGGGTTTCAAGGATGGCTACACCTTC. Translation gives CASSPGQGFKDGYTF. This sequence joins TRBV7-9 and TRBJ1-2, with D maybe TRBD1 (5 bases). Trimming removed 5 bases at V and 6 bases at J, with 19 bases between. In germline, CDR1 is SEHNR, CDR2 FQNEAQ (reference sequence). The CDR3 extends over 15 amino acids.

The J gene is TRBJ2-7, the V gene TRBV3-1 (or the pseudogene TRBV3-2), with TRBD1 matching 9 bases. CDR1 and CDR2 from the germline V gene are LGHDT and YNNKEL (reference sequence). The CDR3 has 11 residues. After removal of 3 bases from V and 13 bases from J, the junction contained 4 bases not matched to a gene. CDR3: CASSHRDRVYF. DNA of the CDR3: TGTGCCAGCAGCCACCGGGACAGGGTTTACTTC.

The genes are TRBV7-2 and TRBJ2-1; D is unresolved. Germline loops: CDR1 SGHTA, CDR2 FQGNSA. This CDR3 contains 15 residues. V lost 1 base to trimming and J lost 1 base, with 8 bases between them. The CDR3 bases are TGTGCCAGCAGCTTAGTTCCGACATCCTACAATGAGCAGTTCTTC. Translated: CASSLVPTSYNEQFF.

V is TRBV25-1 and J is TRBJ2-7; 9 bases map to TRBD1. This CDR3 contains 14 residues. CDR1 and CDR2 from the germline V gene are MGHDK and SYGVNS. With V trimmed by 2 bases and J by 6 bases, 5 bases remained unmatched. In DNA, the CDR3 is TGTGCCAGCAGTGAAATTGGGACAGGGAGCGAGCAGTACTTC. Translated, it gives CASSEIGTGSEQYF.

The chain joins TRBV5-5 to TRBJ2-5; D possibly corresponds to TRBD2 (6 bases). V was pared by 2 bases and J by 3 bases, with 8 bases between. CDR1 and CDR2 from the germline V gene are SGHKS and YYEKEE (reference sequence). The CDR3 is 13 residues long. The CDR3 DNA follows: TGTGCCAGCAGCTTCCCGGGAGAAGAGACCCAGTACTTC. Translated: CASSFPGEETQYF.

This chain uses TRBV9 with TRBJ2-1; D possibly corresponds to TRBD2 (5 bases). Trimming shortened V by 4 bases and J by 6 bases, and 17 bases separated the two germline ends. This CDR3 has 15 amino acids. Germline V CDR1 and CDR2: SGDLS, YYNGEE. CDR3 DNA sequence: TGTGCCAGCAGCCCAACGGTAGAGGCGGGCAATGAGCAGTTCTTC. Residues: CASSPTVEAGNEQFF. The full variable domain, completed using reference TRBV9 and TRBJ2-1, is DSGVTQTPKHLITATGQRVTLRCSPRSGDLSVYWYQQSLDQGLQFLIQYYNGEERAKGNILERFSAQQFPDLHSELNLSSLELGDSALYFCASSPTVEAGNEQFFGPGTRLTVL.

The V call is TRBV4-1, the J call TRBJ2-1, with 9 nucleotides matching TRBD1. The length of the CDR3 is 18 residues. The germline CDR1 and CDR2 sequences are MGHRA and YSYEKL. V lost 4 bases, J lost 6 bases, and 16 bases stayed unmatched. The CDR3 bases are TGCGCCAGCAGCCCCCGAATACAGGGGGCCCTTTTAGCCAATGAGCAGTTCTTC. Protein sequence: CASSPRIQGALLANEQFF.

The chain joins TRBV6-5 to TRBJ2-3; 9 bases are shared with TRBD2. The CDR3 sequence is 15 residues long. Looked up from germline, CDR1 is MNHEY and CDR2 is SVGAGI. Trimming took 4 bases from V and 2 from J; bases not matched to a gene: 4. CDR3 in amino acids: CASSFSGGVTDTQYF. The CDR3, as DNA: TGTGCCAGCAGTTTTAGCGGGGGTGTCACAGATACGCAGTATTTT.

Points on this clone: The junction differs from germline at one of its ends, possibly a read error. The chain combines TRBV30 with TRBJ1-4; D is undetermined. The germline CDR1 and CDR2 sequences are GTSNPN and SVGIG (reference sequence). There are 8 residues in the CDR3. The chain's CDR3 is CALQVQLF. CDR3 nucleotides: TGTGCCTTGCAGGTCCAGCTTTTT.

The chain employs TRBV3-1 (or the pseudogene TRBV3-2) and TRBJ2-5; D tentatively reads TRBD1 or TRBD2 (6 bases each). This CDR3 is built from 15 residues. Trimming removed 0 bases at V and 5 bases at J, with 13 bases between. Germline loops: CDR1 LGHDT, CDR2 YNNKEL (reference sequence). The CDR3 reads CASSQDTGRSETQYF. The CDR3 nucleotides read TGTGCCAGCAGCCAAGATACAGGGAGGTCGGAGACCCAGTACTTC.

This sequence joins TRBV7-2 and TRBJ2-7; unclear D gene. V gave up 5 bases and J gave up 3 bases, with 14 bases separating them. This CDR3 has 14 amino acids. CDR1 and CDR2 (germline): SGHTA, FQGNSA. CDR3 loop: CASSPEGLNYEQYF. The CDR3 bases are TGTGCCAGCAGCCCCGAAGGTTTAAACTACGAGCAGTACTTC.

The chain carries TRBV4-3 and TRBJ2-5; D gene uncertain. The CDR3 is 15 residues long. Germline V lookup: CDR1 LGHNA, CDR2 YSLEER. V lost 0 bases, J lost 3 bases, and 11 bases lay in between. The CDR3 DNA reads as TGCGCCAGCAGCCAAGATCGAAGTCAGGAAGAGACCCAGTACTTC. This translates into CASSQDRSQEETQYF.

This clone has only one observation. The CDR3 coding sequence is TGTGCCTGGGGACAGGACAGGGCTCTCCCTAACACTGAAGCTTTCTTT. Its translation: CAWGQDRALPNTEAFF. V gene TRBV30 combines with J gene TRBJ1-1; 8 nucleotides align to TRBD1. This CDR3 region has 16 residues. J gave up 2 bases and V 5 bases, and 13 bases lay outside the gene matches. CDR1 GTSNPN and CDR2 SVGIG come from the germline V gene (reference sequence).

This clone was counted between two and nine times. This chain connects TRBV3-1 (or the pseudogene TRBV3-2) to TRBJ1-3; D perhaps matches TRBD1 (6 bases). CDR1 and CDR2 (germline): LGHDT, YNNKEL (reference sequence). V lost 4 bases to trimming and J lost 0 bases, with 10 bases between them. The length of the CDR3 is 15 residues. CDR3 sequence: CASSRTVDSGNTIYF. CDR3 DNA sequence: TGTGCCAGCAGCCGGACAGTTGACTCTGGAAACACCATATATTTT.

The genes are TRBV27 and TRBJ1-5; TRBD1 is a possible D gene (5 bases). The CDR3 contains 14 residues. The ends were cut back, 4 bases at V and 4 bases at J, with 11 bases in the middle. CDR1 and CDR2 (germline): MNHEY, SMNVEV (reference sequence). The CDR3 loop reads CASSWNRINQPQHF. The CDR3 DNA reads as TGTGCCAGCAGTTGGAACAGGATTAATCAGCCCCAGCATTTT.

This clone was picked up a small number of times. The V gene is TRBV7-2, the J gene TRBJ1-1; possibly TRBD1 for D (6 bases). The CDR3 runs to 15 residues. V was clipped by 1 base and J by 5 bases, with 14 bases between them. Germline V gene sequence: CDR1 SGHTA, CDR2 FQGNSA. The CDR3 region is CASSLGPGAGTEAFF. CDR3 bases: TGTGCCAGCAGCTTAGGCCCAGGGGCGGGGACTGAAGCTTTCTTT.

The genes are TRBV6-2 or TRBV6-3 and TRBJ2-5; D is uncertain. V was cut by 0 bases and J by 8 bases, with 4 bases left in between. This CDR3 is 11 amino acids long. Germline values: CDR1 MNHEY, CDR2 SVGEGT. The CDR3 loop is CASSYSTTQYF. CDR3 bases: TGTGCCAGCAGTTACTCGACAACCCAGTACTTC.

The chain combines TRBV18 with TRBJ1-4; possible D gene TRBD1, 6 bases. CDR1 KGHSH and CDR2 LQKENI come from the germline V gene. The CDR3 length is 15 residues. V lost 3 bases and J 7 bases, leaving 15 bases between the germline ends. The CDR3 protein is CASSPVGGPGEKLFF. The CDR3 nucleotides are TGTGCCAGCTCACCTGTTGGGGGGCCGGGTGAAAAACTGTTTTTT.